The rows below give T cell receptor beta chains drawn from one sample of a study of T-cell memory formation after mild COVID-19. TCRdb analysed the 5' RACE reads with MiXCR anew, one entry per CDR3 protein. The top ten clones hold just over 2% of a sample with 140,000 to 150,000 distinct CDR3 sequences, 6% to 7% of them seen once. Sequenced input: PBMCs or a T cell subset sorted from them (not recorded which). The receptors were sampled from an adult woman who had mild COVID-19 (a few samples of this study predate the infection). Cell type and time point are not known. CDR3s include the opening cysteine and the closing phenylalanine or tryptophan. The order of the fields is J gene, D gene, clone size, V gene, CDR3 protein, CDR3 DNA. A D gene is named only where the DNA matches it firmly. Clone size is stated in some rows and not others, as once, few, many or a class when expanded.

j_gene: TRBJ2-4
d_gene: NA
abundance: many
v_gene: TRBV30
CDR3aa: CAWSVDRDRKNIQYF
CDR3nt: TGTGCCTGGAGTGTAGACCGGGATAGGAAAAACATTCAGTACTTC

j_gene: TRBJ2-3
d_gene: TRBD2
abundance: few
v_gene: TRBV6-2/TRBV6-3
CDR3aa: CASSFGLAGRDTQYF
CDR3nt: TGTGCCAGCAGTTTCGGACTAGCGGGGAGAGATACGCAGTATTTT

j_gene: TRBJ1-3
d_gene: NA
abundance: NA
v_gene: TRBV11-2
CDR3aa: CASSFNAGRSGNTIYF
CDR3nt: TGTGCCAGCAGCTTCAACGCAGGCCGTTCTGGAAACACCATATATTTT

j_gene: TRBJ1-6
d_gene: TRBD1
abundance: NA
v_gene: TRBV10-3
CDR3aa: CAISPGQPTSYNSPLHF
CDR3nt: TGTGCCATCAGCCCGGGACAGCCCACTTCATATAATTCACCCCTCCACTTT

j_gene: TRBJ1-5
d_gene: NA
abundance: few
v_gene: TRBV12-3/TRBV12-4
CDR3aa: CASSPSGKNQPQHF
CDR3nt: TGTGCCAGCAGTCCTTCTGGTAAGAATCAGCCCCAGCATTTT

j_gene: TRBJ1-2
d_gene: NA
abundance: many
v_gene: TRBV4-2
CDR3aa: CASSQGEGRDNYGYTF
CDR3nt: TGTGCCAGCAGCCAAGGAGAGGGCAGGGACAACTATGGCTACACCTTC

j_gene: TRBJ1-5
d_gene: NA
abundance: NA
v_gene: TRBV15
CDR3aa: CATSRGVGRNNQPQHF
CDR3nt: TGTGCCACCAGCAGAGGGGTGGGACGGAACAATCAGCCCCAGCATTTT

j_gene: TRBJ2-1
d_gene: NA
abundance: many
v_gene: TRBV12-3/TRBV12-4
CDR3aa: CASRTRAGSGNEQFF
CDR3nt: TGTGCCAGCAGGACCAGGGCGGGCTCGGGCAATGAGCAGTTCTTC

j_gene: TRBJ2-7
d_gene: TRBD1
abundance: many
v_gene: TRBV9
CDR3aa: CASTRDRVPSNEQYF
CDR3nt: TGTGCCAGCACGCGGGACAGGGTCCCTTCCAACGAGCAGTACTTC

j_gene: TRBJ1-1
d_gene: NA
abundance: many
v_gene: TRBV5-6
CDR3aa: CASSSVGGGRNTEAFF
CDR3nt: TGTGCCAGCAGCTCCGTTGGAGGCGGGAGGAACACTGAAGCTTTCTTT

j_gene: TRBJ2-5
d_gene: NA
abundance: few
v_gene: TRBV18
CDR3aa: CASSPPGTYQETQYF
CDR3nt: TGTGCCAGCTCACCACCGGGGACCTACCAAGAGACCCAGTACTTC

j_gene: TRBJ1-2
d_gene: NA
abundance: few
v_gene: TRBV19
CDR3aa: CASSIDTGQPGGYTF
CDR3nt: TGTGCCAGTAGTATAGATACCGGACAGCCGGGTGGCTACACCTTC

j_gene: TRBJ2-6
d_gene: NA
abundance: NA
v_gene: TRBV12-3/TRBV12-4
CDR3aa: CASSLPGVGANVLTF
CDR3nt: TGTGCCAGCAGCCTCCCAGGGGTAGGAGCCAACGTCCTGACTTTC

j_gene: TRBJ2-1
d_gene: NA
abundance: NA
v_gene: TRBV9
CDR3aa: CASSVQSPLNEQFF
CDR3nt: TGTGCCAGCAGCGTCCAATCCCCACTCAATGAGCAGTTCTTC

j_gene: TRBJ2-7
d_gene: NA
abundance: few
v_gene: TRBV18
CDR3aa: CATGESLSYEQYF
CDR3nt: TGTGCCACCGGGGAGTCCCTCTCCTACGAGCAGTACTTC

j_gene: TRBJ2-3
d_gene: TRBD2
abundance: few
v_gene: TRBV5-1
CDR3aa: CASSLATTSGGAPDTQYF
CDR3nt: TGCGCCAGCAGCTTGGCCACGACTAGCGGGGGGGCCCCAGATACGCAGTATTTT

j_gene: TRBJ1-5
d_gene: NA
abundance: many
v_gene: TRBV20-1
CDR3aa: CSASGGESQHF
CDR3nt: TGCAGTGCTAGTGGCGGCGAGTCCCAGCATTTT

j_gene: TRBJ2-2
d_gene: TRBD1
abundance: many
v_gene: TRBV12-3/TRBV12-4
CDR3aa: CASNKQGAQTGELFF
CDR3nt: TGTGCCAGCAACAAACAGGGGGCGCAAACCGGGGAGCTGTTTTTT

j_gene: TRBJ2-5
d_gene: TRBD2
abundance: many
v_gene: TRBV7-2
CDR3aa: CASSLVALAVKNQETQYF
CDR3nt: TGTGCCAGCAGCTTAGTAGCGCTAGCGGTCAAAAATCAGGAGACCCAGTACTTC

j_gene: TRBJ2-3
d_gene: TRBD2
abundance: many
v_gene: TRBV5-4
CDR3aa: CASSLLGLAGGTDTQYF
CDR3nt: TGTGCCAGCAGCTTGTTGGGACTAGCGGGGGGGACAGATACGCAGTATTTT

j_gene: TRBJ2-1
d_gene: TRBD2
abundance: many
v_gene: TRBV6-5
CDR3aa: CASSSAGLAGVEQFF
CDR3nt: TGTGCCAGCAGTTCCGCGGGACTAGCGGGGGTTGAGCAGTTCTTC

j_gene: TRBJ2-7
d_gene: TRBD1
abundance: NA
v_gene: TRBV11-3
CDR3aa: CASSSPGTANYEQYF
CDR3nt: TGTGCCAGCAGCTCCCCCGGGACAGCGAACTACGAGCAGTACTTC

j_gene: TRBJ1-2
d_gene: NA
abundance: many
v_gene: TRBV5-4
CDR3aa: CASSLGLDGYTF
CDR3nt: TGTGCCAGCAGTTTAGGTCTGGATGGCTACACCTTC

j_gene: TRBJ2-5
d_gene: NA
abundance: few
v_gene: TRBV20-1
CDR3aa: CSASWIGAPRETQYF
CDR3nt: TGCAGTGCTAGTTGGATCGGGGCTCCCAGGGAGACCCAGTACTTC

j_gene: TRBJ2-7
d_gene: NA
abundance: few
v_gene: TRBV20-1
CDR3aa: CSAGQGGNEQYF
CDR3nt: TGCAGTGCAGGGCAGGGGGGAAACGAGCAGTACTTC

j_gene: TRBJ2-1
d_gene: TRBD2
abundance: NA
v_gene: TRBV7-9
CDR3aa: CASSPKRLAGGPGEQFF
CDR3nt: TGTGCCAGCAGCCCGAAGAGACTAGCGGGGGGGCCAGGTGAGCAGTTCTTC

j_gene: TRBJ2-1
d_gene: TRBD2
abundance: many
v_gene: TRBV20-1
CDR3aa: CSAGGTTLGGEQFF
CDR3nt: TGCAGTGCTGGCGGGACTACTCTCGGCGGTGAGCAGTTCTTC

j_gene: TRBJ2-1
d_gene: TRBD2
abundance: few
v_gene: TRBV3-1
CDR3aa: CASSHLTGLAKTEQFF
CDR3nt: TGTGCCAGCAGCCACCTAACGGGACTAGCAAAGACTGAGCAGTTCTTC

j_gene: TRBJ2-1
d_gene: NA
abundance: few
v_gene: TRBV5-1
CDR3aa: CASSVGEGNEQFF
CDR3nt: TGCGCCAGCAGCGTGGGTGAGGGGAATGAGCAGTTCTTC

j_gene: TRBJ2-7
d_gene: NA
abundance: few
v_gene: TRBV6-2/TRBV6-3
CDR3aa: CASRKTGAQGAYEQYF
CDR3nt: TGTGCCAGCAGAAAAACAGGTGCCCAGGGCGCCTACGAGCAGTACTTC

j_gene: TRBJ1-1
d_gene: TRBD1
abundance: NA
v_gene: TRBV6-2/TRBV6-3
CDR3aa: CASSDPGQGKWNF
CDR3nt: TGTGCCAGCAGTGACCCGGGACAGGGGAAGTGGAACTTT

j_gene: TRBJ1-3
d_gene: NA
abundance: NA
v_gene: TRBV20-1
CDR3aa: CSAREKGGNTIYF
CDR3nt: TGCAGTGCTAGAGAGAAGGGAGGAAACACCATATATTTT

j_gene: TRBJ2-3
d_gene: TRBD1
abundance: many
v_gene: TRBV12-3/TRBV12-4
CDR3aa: CASSWTGGWATQYF
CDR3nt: TGTGCCAGCAGCTGGACAGGGGGTTGGGCTACGCAGTATTTT

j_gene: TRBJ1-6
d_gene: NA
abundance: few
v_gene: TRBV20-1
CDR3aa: CSAWQSTYNSPLHF
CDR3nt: TGCAGTGCTTGGCAGAGTACCTATAATTCACCCCTCCACTTT

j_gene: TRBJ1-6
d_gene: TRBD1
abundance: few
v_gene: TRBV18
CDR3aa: CASSRDRDNSPLHF
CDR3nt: TGTGCCAGCTCACGGGACAGAGATAATTCACCCCTCCACTTT

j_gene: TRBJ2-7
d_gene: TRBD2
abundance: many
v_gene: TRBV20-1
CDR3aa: CSAQLAGGPYEQYF
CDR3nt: TGCAGTGCACAGCTAGCGGGAGGACCCTACGAGCAGTACTTC

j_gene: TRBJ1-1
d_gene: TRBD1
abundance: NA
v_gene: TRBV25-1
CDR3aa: CASSVSGQGNTEAFF
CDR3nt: TGTGCCAGCAGTGTTTCGGGACAGGGGAACACTGAAGCTTTCTTT

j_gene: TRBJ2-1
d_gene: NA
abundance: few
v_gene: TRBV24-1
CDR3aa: CATSDFTRSEQFF
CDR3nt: TGTGCCACCAGTGATTTCACTAGATCTGAGCAGTTCTTC

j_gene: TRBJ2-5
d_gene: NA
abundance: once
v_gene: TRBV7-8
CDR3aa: CASNPGDQETQYF
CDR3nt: TGTGCCAGCAACCCCGGGGACCAAGAGACCCAGTACTTC

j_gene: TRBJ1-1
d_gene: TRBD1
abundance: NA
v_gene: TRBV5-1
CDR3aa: CASSLEPGQPTEAFF
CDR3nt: TGCGCCAGCAGCTTGGAACCGGGACAGCCCACTGAAGCTTTCTTT

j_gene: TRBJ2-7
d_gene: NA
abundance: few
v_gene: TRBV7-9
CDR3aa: CASSFVTNEQYF
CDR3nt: TGTGCCAGCAGCTTTGTTACGAACGAGCAGTACTTC

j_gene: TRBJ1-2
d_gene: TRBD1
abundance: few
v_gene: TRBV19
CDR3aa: CASNSGRGLGYTF
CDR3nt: TGTGCCAGTAATTCGGGCAGGGGGCTTGGCTACACCTTC

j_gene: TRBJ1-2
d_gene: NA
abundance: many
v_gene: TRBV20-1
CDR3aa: CSGTTNYGYTF
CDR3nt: TGCAGCGGGACAACTAACTATGGCTACACCTTC

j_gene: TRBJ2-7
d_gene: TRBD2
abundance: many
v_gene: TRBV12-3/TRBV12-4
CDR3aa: CASHTSGRSGYEQYF
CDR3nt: TGTGCCAGCCATACTAGCGGGAGAAGCGGCTACGAGCAGTACTTC

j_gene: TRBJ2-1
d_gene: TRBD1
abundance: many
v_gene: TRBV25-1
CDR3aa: CASSLGQGVNNEQFF
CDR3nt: TGTGCCAGCAGCCTGGGACAGGGCGTCAACAATGAGCAGTTCTTC

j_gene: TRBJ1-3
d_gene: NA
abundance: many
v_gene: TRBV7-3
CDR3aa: CASSPGSGNTIYF
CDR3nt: TGTGCCAGCAGCCCGGGCTCTGGAAACACCATATATTTT

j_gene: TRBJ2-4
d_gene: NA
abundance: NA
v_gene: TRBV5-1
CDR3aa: CASSLDGIAKNIQYF
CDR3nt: TGCGCCAGCAGCTTGGATGGGATAGCCAAAAACATTCAGTACTTC

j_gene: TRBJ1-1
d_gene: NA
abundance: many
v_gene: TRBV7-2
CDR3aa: CASSSRVARTEAFF
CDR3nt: TGTGCCAGCAGCAGTAGGGTAGCGCGCACTGAAGCTTTCTTT